This T cell receptor (beta chain) was sequenced for a study of beta chain features in type 1 diabetes. The length of the CDR3 is 12 residues. Germline CDR1 MNHNS, CDR2 SASEGT. The V end lost 0 bases, the J end lost 7 bases, and 7 bases lay between the germline ends. Whole-study findings and limits: TCRB CDR3 length was moderately but significantly reduced in all four CD4+ subsets of Type 1 diabetes patients. Naive, central memory and Treg TCRB repertoires seemed to resemble each other more closely in patients than they did in healthy donors.

The whole isolated RNA underwent reverse transcription, so sequencing captured expressed TCRB transcripts. The table came from immunoSEQ multiplex PCR; TCRdb's copy has only in-frame clones and leaves some out. Seen here are approximately 250,000 clones, less than 30% observed once, and the top ten hold around 0.011%. Only a few counts were recorded for this clone. Its target is unknown. The V gene is TRBV6-1, the J gene TRBJ2-7; D not resolved. Sequenced: naive CD4+ T cells from blood. The receptor was derived from a young woman with type 1 diabetes. The CDR3: CASSEAVREQYF. DNA for the CDR3: TGTGCCAGCAGTGAAGCGGTGAGGGAGCAGTACTTC.